The 25 T cell receptor beta chains presented below share a single source sample, sequenced in a study of blood T cells in healthy people across ages. Together with a sample-barcoded 5' primer, a J-beta primer mix was included in a second PCR lasting roughly 6 to 12 cycles. MiXCR, applied by TCRdb to the 5' RACE reads, yields one record per CDR3 protein. The profile shows around 1,500,000 distinct CDR3 sequences, approximately 42% of them singletons. The sequenced sample consisted of blood. These TCRs come from a woman aged 18-29 years in good health.

This chain connects TRBV6-5 to TRBJ1-2; weak D call: TRBD1 (6 bases). Trimming took 4 bases from V and 0 from J, leaving 12 bases between them. This CDR3 has 15 residues. Looked up from germline, CDR1 is MNHEY and CDR2 is SVGAGI. The CDR3, as DNA: TGTGCCAGCAGTTCCCCTAGGGGGACTAACTATGGCTACACCTTC. Protein product: CASSSPRGTNYGYTF.

On this clonotype itself: A much bigger clone sits one base away, suggesting this may be a read error. The chain couples TRBV7-2 to TRBJ2-7, with TRBD2 matching over 12 bases. The CDR3 contains 16 residues. The V gene's germline CDR1 is SGHTA and CDR2 FQGNSA. J lost 7 bases, V lost 2 bases, and 9 bases had no gene match. CDR3 protein: CASSLFTSGGLNEQYF. CDR3 sequence (DNA): TGTGCCAGCAGCTTATTCACTAGCGGGGGGTTGAATGAGCAGTACTTC.

Many counts were recorded for this clonotype. The chain uses TRBV27 and TRBJ2-7; D is possibly TRBD1 (7 bases). Trimming cost V 5 bases and J 1 base, with 12 bases left between them. The CDR3 has 14 amino acids. Germline CDR1 and CDR2: MNHEY and SMNVEV (reference sequence). CDR3 residues: CASSPRDRSYEQYF. CDR3 bases: TGTGCCAGCAGTCCGCGGGACAGATCCTACGAGCAGTACTTC.

This clonotype was counted only a few times. The J gene is TRBJ2-3, the V gene TRBV7-9; the match to TRBD2 covers 13 bases. The length of the CDR3 is 16 residues. V lost 5 bases, J lost 2 bases, and 4 bases stayed unmatched. Germline V gene sequence: CDR1 SEHNR, CDR2 FQNEAQ (reference sequence). This CDR3 reads CASSQLAGGLTDTQYF. CDR3 sequence (DNA): TGTGCCAGCAGCCAACTAGCGGGGGGGCTCACAGATACGCAGTATTTT.

The rearrangement links TRBV30 to TRBJ1-2; no reliable D call. Trimming shortened V by 1 base and J by 7 bases, and 16 bases separated the two germline ends. From germline, CDR1 is GTSNPN and CDR2 SVGIG (reference sequence). The CDR3 loop spans 14 amino acids. The CDR3: CAWSGVPEKGGYTF. CDR3 nucleotides: TGTGCCTGGAGTGGGGTACCGGAGAAGGGTGGCTACACCTTC.

As concerns this clonotype: An end of the junction does not agree with germline; a read error may underlie this. V gene TRBV20-1 combines with J gene TRBJ1-1, with D uncertain. Germline CDR1 and CDR2: DFQATT and SNEGSKA (reference sequence). The CDR3 extends over 14 amino acids. The CDR3 here is CSASYPEANTGAFF. In DNA form, the CDR3 reads TGCAGTGCTAGTTATCCAGAAGCGAACACTGGAGCTTTCTTT.

The chain combines TRBV7-9 with TRBJ2-5; D gene unclear. The CDR3 is 13 residues long. Germline CDR1 is SEHNR and CDR2 is FQNEAQ (reference sequence). Trimming removed 2 bases at V and 11 bases at J, with 15 bases between. The CDR3 protein is CASSLHILGEQYF. In nucleotides, the CDR3 is TGTGCCAGCAGCTTACATATCCTCGGTGAGCAGTACTTC.

The CDR3 reads CSARQTGGNGYTF. CDR3 nucleotide sequence: TGCAGTGCTAGACAGACAGGGGGCAATGGCTACACCTTC. The chain employs TRBV20-1 and TRBJ1-2; 10 bases are shared with TRBD1. V shed 2 bases, J shed 6 bases, and the junction held 3 bases outside the gene matches. This CDR3 region has 13 residues. The germline V gene has CDR1 DFQATT and CDR2 SNEGSKA (reference sequence).

V gene TRBV5-6 combines with J gene TRBJ1-5; D call uncertain. This CDR3 spans 14 amino acids. The V end lost 5 bases, the J end lost 0 bases, and 9 bases lay between the germline ends. Germline-derived CDR1 and CDR2 are SGHDT and YYEEEE. The CDR3 here is CASRLRDSNQPQHF. Written as DNA, the CDR3 is TGTGCCAGCAGACTCCGGGATAGCAATCAGCCCCAGCATTTT.

Only a few counts were recorded for this clonotype. This chain connects TRBV29-1 to TRBJ1-1, with 7 bases that match TRBD1. Trimming cost V 3 bases and J 5 bases; bases outside gene matches: 9. The CDR3 runs 14 residues. Per germline, CDR1 SQVTM and CDR2 ANQGSEA. The CDR3 DNA reads TGCAGCGTTGACCCCCCAGGGGGTTGGACTGAAGCTTTCTTT. Residues: CSVDPPGGWTEAFF.

The chain combines TRBV7-9 with TRBJ2-1; 10 bases fit TRBD2. V gave up 8 bases and J gave up 7 bases; unmatched junction bases: 2. CDR3 length: 12 amino acids. Germline V gene sequence: CDR1 SEHNR, CDR2 FQNEAQ (reference sequence). The CDR3 DNA follows: TGTGCCAGCGTGACTAGCGGGAATGAGCAGTTCTTC. Protein sequence: CASVTSGNEQFF.

V and J are TRBV5-1 and TRBJ2-3; no definite D call. This CDR3 has 15 amino acids. V lost 3 bases, J lost 1 base, and 12 bases lay in between. CDR1 SGHRS and CDR2 YFSETQ come from the germline V gene. The CDR3 DNA sequence: TGCGCCAGCAGCTCCCAAAGGGCTGGCACAGATACGCAGTATTTT. Its translation is CASSSQRAGTDTQYF.

The chain links TRBV10-3 to TRBJ2-1; possible D gene TRBD2, 5 bases. CDR1 ENHRY and CDR2 SYGVKD come from the germline V gene. The V end lost 3 bases, the J end lost 0 bases, and 15 bases lay between the germline ends. The CDR3 runs to 17 residues. The chain's CDR3 is CAISERSGLSSYNEQFF. CDR3 nucleotide sequence: TGTGCCATCAGTGAAAGGTCCGGACTCAGCTCCTACAATGAGCAGTTCTTC.

This clonotype came up a few times. V gene TRBV3-1 combines with J gene TRBJ2-7; D may be TRBD1 (7 bases). V shed 0 bases and J shed 1 base, with 19 bases lying between them. Germline values: CDR1 LGHDT, CDR2 YNNKEL (reference sequence). The CDR3 has 18 amino acids. CDR3 loop: CASSQDWVSGDSSYEQYF. CDR3 coding DNA: TGTGCCAGCAGCCAAGATTGGGTATCGGGGGACAGTTCCTACGAGCAGTACTTC.

CDR3 bases: TGTGCCACAGCAGTTCAGGAGGGGTTTTTGTACGAGCAGTACTTC. It specifies CATAVQEGFLYEQYF. V and J are TRBV6-1 and TRBJ2-7, with D perhaps matching TRBD2 (6 bases). In germline, CDR1 is MNHNS, CDR2 SASEGT. The V and J ends lost 10 bases and 4 bases respectively, with 23 bases between them. This CDR3 region has 15 residues.

The rearrangement joins TRBV3-1 to TRBJ2-4; TRBD2 might be the D (5 bases). The CDR3 has 16 amino acids. V was shortened by 2 bases and J by 8 bases, with 19 bases between the two germline ends. CDR1 LGHDT and CDR2 YNNKEL come from the germline V gene (reference sequence). The CDR3 spells CASSQKGGGRGDIQYF. DNA for the CDR3: TGTGCCAGCAGCCAAAAGGGTGGTGGGAGAGGAGACATTCAGTACTTC.

The J gene is TRBJ2-4, the V gene TRBV20-1, with 7 bases aligning to TRBD2. This CDR3 has 14 residues. Per germline, CDR1 DFQATT and CDR2 SNEGSKA (reference sequence). V was clipped by 8 bases and J by 3 bases; unmatched bases: 10. CDR3 DNA: TGCAGTACTGGGGCGGGGGACGGCAAAAACATTCAGTACTTC. It encodes CSTGAGDGKNIQYF.

In its sample, this clonotype was seen a few times. The chain employs TRBV25-1 and TRBJ1-2; a weak D match, TRBD1 (6 bases). Looked up from germline, CDR1 is MGHDK and CDR2 is SYGVNS. Deletions cut 6 bases from V and 6 bases from J, with 17 bases between. This CDR3 contains 14 residues. The DNA for the CDR3 is TGTGCCAGCAGCAAAAGAGGGGGAATCGATGGCTACACCTTC. This sequence encodes CASSKRGGIDGYTF.

Details on this clonotype: The junction departs from the called germline gene at one end, perhaps through a read error. The CDR3 DNA reads TGCAGAGTTGTCTTGTCGGGGAGCTCCTACAATGAGCAGTTCTTC. Protein sequence: CRVVLSGSSYNEQFF. The rearrangement uses TRBV29-1 and TRBJ2-1; D is possibly TRBD2 (5 bases). Germline V gene data show CDR1 as SQVTM and CDR2 as ANQGSEA. There are 15 residues in the CDR3.

This sequence joins TRBV12-3 or TRBV12-4 and TRBJ2-7; TRBD1 might be the D (6 bases). V lost 6 bases to trimming and J lost 3 bases, with 12 bases between them. The CDR3 is made up of 13 amino acids. The CDR3 sequence: CASRLTGFYEQYF. DNA of the CDR3: TGTGCCAGCAGACTTACAGGGTTCTACGAGCAGTACTTC.

This clonotype was observed a few times. The rearrangement joins TRBV9 to TRBJ2-3; D unresolved. The CDR3 runs to 12 residues. The V and J ends lost 4 bases and 14 bases respectively, with 17 bases between them. Germline assignment: CDR1 SGDLS and CDR2 YYNGEE. This CDR3 is CASSPRSHPTYF. CDR3 nucleotides: TGTGCCAGCAGCCCGAGAAGCCACCCCACGTATTTT. The whole variable domain, remainder taken from reference TRBV9 and TRBJ2-3, is DSGVTQTPKHLITATGQRVTLRCSPRSGDLSVYWYQQSLDQGLQFLIQYYNGEERAKGNILERFSAQQFPDLHSELNLSSLELGDSALYFCASSPRSHPTYFGPGTRLTVL.

The chain links TRBV5-4 to TRBJ2-7; D perhaps matches TRBD1 (6 bases). Trimming cost V 0 bases and J 3 bases, with 13 bases left between them. The CDR3 has 15 amino acids. The germline V gene has CDR1 SGHNT and CDR2 YYREEE (reference sequence). The CDR3 sequence is CASSLGGRGLYEQYF. CDR3 sequence (DNA): TGTGCCAGCAGCTTGGGTGGCAGGGGCCTCTACGAGCAGTACTTC.

Only a few counts were recorded for this clonotype. The chain uses TRBV7-9 and TRBJ1-1; no clear D. The CDR3 spans 15 residues. CDR1 is SEHNR and CDR2 is FQNEAQ in the germline V gene (reference sequence). V gave up 5 bases and J gave up 0 bases, with 13 bases separating them. The DNA for the CDR3 is TGTGCCAGCAGCCCAGGTGTGGCCATGAACACTGAAGCTTTCTTT. Its protein product is CASSPGVAMNTEAFF. The entire variable domain, with the rest obtained from reference TRBV7-9 and TRBJ1-1, is as follows: DTGVSQNPRHKITKRGQNVTFRCDPISEHNRLYWYRQTLGQGPEFLTYFQNEAQLEKSRLLSDRFSAERPKGSFSTLEIQRTEQGDSAMYLCASSPGVAMNTEAFFGQGTRLTVV.

This clonotype was seen more than once but under ten times. This rearrangement joins TRBV20-1 to TRBJ2-1, with TRBD1 matching 8 bases. Germline V gene sequence: CDR1 DFQATT, CDR2 SNEGSKA (reference sequence). V lost 4 bases to trimming and J lost 3 bases; unmatched junction nucleotides: 11. The CDR3 length is 16 residues. The CDR3 DNA sequence: TGCAGTGCTAAATTTCCGAGGACAGGGAGCTACAATGAGCAGTTCTTC. Amino acids: CSAKFPRTGSYNEQFF.

J is TRBJ1-1 and V is TRBV5-1; D unclear. Per the germline V gene, CDR1 is SGHRS and CDR2 is YFSETQ. Trimming stripped 4 bases from V and 6 bases from J, with 16 bases between. The CDR3 runs to 14 residues. This CDR3 is CASSPDTLPPEAFF. The CDR3 DNA is TGCGCCAGCAGCCCTGACACACTTCCCCCTGAAGCTTTCTTT.